A selection of T cell receptor beta chains follows, all from one sample in a study of T cells after yellow fever vaccination. TCRdb reprocessed the 5' RACE reads via MiXCR and lists one record per CDR3 protein. The data contain around 300,000 distinct CDR3 sequences, 3.5% to 4.5% of them seen just once; the ten biggest clones take up approximately 19%. The input for sequencing was PBMCs, taken 15 days after the yellow fever booster vaccination. The receptors shown here come from a man aged 18 to 30 who received the YFV17D yellow fever vaccine. The CDR3 runs from the conserved cysteine through the conserved F or W. The D gene is left open where the match is weak. Size is stated for part of the rows, as once, few or many counts, or as a class when the clone is expanded.

size: few
J: TRBJ2-3
V: TRBV7-9
D: TRBD2
DNA: TGTGCCAGCAGCTCAACATATGGCGGGGGGGCCTTAGATACGCAGTATTTT
CDR3: CASSSTYGGGALDTQYF

size: few
J: TRBJ1-6
V: TRBV7-2
D: TRBD1
DNA: TGTGCCAGCAGCATACAGGGGACACCCCTCCACTTT
CDR3: CASSIQGTPLHF

size: many
J: TRBJ2-1
V: TRBV6-1
D: TRBD2
DNA: TGTGCCAGCAGGACGGGGGGGTACAATGAGCAGTTCTTC
CDR3: CASRTGGYNEQFF

size: NA
J: TRBJ1-2
V: TRBV5-1
D: TRBD1
DNA: TGCGCCAGCAGCCCACAGACAGGGGACTATGGCTACACCTTC
CDR3: CASSPQTGDYGYTF

size: many
J: TRBJ2-1
V: TRBV5-1
D: NA
DNA: TGCGCCAGCAGCCTCTACGACAATGAGCAGTTCTTC
CDR3: CASSLYDNEQFF

size: many
J: TRBJ1-2
V: TRBV6-6
D: NA
DNA: TGTGCCAGCAACCAGGGGCAAGGCTACACCTTC
CDR3: CASNQGQGYTF

size: NA
J: TRBJ1-1
V: TRBV12-3/TRBV12-4
D: NA
DNA: TGTGCCAGCAGTTCTTGGTTTAAGGACACTGAAGCTTTCTTT
CDR3: CASSSWFKDTEAFF

size: few
J: TRBJ1-2
V: TRBV6-5
D: NA
DNA: TGTGCCAGCACCAACAGCCGGGCCTGGGGCTACACCTTC
CDR3: CASTNSRAWGYTF

size: NA
J: TRBJ1-3
V: TRBV9
D: NA
DNA: TGTGCCAGCAGCCCCCAGATAGAGAGCTCTGGAAACACCATATATTTT
CDR3: CASSPQIESSGNTIYF

size: few
J: TRBJ1-5
V: TRBV9
D: TRBD1
DNA: TGTGCCAGCAGCGCAGGGGGCAGTCAGAGCAATCAGCCCCAGCATTTT
CDR3: CASSAGGSQSNQPQHF

size: many
J: TRBJ2-7
V: TRBV9
D: NA
DNA: TGTGCCAGCAGCGTAGGAGGGGGACCGACCTACGAGCAGTACTTC
CDR3: CASSVGGGPTYEQYF

size: few
J: TRBJ2-2
V: TRBV5-1
D: TRBD1
DNA: TGCGCCAGCAGCCCGGGACAGGGGCTCGGGGAGCTGTTTTTT
CDR3: CASSPGQGLGELFF

size: many
J: TRBJ1-5
V: TRBV7-9
D: NA
DNA: TGTGCCAGCAGCTTAGTAGGGAGACCCCAGCATTTT
CDR3: CASSLVGRPQHF

size: few
J: TRBJ2-1
V: TRBV18
D: TRBD2
DNA: TGTGCCAGCTCAAATAGCGGGGGGTACAATGAGCAGTTCTTC
CDR3: CASSNSGGYNEQFF

size: few
J: TRBJ1-4
V: TRBV15
D: NA
DNA: TGTGCCACCAGCACACCCCGACAGGCTACTAATGAAAAACTGTTTTTT
CDR3: CATSTPRQATNEKLFF